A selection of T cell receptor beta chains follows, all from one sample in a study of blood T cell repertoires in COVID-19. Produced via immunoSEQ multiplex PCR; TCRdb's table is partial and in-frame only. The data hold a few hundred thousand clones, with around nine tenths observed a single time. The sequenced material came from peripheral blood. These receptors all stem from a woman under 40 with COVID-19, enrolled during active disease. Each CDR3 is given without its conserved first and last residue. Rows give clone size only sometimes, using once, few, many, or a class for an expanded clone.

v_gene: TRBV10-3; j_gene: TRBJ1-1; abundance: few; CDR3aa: AGQGMNTEAF
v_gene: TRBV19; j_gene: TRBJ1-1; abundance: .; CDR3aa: ASSRSPGQNTEAF
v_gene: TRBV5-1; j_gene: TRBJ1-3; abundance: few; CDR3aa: ASSLTGGDGNTIY
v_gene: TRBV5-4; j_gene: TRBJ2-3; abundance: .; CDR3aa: ASSPGWAGESADTQY
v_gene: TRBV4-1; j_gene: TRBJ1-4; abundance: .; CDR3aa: ASSQDLTGRGGKLF
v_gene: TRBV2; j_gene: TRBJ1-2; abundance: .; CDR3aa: ASSDGGRHYGYT
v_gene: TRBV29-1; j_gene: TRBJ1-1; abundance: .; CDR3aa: SVWSPLGGWATEAF
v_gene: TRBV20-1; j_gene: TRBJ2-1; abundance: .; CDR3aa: SARGPDEQF
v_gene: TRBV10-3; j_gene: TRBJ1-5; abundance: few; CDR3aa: AIGKTGDSNQPQH
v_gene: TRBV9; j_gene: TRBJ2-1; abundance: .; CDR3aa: ASSVEAGGPGEQF
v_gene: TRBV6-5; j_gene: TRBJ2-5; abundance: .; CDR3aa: ASSYSRTSGSETQY
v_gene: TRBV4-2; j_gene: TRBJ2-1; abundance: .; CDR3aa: ASSQAPSLANEQF
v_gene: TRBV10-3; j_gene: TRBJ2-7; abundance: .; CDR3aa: AIRDTEGPLYEQY
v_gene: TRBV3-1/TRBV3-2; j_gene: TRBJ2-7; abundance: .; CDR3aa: ASRGTSGRYEQY
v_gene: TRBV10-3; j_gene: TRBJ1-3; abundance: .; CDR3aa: AITPTSGGNTIY
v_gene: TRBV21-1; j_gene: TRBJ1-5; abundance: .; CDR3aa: ASSARAINQPQH
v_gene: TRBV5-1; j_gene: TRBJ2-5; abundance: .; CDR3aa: ASSPGPQETQY
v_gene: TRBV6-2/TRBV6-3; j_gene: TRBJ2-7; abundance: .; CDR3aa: ASSTEGTPPFEQY
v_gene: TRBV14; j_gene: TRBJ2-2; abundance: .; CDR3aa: ASSQVYTGELF
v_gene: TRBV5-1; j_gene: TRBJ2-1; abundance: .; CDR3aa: ASSLGQGAGEQF
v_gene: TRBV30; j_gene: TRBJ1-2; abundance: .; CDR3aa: AWTGGGYGYT
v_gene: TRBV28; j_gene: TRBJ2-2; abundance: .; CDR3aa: ASRSGANTGELF